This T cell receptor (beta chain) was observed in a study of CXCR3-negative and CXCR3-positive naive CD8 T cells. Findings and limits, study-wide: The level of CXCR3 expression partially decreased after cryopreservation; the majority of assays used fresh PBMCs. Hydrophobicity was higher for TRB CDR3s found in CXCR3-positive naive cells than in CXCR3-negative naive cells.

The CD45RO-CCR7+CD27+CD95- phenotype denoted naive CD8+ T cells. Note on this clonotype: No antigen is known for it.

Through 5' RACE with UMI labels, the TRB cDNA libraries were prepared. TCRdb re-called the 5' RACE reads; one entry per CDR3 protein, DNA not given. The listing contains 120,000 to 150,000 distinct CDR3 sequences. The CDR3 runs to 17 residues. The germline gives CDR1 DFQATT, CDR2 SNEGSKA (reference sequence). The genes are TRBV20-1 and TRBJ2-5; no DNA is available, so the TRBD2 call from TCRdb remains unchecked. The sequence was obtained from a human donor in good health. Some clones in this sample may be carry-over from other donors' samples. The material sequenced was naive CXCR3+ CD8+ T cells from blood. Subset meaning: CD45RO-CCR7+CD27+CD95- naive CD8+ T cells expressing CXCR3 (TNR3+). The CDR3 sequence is CTLQGVAGVPYQETQYF.